One sample yielded the 23 T cell receptor beta chains listed below, sequenced in a study of CD8+CD57+ T cells in acquired aplastic anemia. CDR3 and TCR beta VDJ profiling relied on genomic DNA as the template. Using its own MiXCR run on the reads, TCRdb lists one record per CDR3 protein. The sample includes 400,000 to 450,000 distinct CDR3 sequences, around 72% seen only once; the top ten take more than 3.5%. Sample: sorted CD4+, CD8+, or CD8+CD57+ T cells (not recorded which) from PBMCs. The receptors here all came from a human donor in good health, serving as a control.

On this clonotype itself: The junction departs from germline at one end; a sequencing error may be responsible. This chain uses TRBV7-2 with TRBJ1-1; D is unclear. Germline V gives CDR1 SGHTA, CDR2 FQGNSA. The CDR3 is 15 amino acids. The chain's CDR3 is CASSLVLEPDTDAFF. CDR3 coding DNA: TGTGCCAGCAGCTTGGTTTTGGAGCCTGACACTGACGCTTTCTTT.

This clonotype was counted many times. The junction and the germline gene differ at one end; a read error may be behind it. The chain carries TRBV20-1 and TRBJ2-4; D perhaps matches TRBD2 (6 bases). The CDR3 length is 13 residues. The germline V gene has CDR1 DFQATT and CDR2 SNEGSKA (reference sequence). The CDR3 DNA is TGCAGTGCCGGGGGAAGAGTGGGAAACGTTCAGTACTTC. Encoded protein: CSAGGRVGNVQYF.

Turning to this clonotype: Mismatch with germline at one junction end may stem from a read error. The J gene is TRBJ2-7, the V gene TRBV7-2; 7 bases match TRBD1. Germline-derived CDR1 and CDR2 are SGHTA and FQGNSA. The CDR3 consists of 12 residues. CDR3 coding DNA: TGTGCCAGCAGCCAAGACAGGGTAGTGCCTACGTTC. Translating it yields CASSQDRVVPTF.

J is TRBJ2-7 and V is TRBV7-9; 8 nucleotides align to TRBD1. CDR1 and CDR2 (germline): SEHNR, FQNEAQ (reference sequence). J lost 4 bases, V lost 5 bases, and 7 bases had no gene match. This CDR3 is built from 14 residues. The CDR3 sequence: CASSTGQGVYEQYF. The CDR3 region has the DNA TGTGCCAGCAGCACAGGACAGGGTGTGTACGAGCAGTACTTC.

This clonotype was seen only once. In this CDR3 the conserved last residue, phenylalanine or tryptophan, is missing, so a read error is likely. The DNA is left out, because the CDR3 cannot be placed on it with certainty; the CDR3 is given as TCRdb lists it. This chain links TRBV20-1 with TRBJ1-2; the table's D call TRBD1 went unverified against the DNA. Counting both end residues, the CDR3 totals 10 amino acids. CDR1 and CDR2 from the germline V gene are DFQATT and SNEGSKA (reference sequence). CDR3 protein: CSARDSGGGI.

Points on this clonotype: The final CDR3 position lacks the conserved phenylalanine or tryptophan, pointing to a likely read error. It is unclear where the CDR3 begins or ends on the DNA, so no DNA is shown, and the CDR3 is as TCRdb lists it. This chain links TRBV7-6 with TRBJ2-1; the table's D call, TRBD1, has no DNA check behind it. Both ends counted, the CDR3 spans 13 residues. Per the germline V gene, CDR1 is SGHVS and CDR2 is FNYEAQ. The CDR3 spells CASREQGRHSPLH.

This clonotype was recorded at least ten times. CDR3 nucleotide sequence: TGTGCCAGCAGTCCCCAGGAGGGTACACCCCTCCACTTT. Protein product: CASSPQEGTPLHF. The V call is TRBV6-1, the J call TRBJ1-6, with no clear D. The germline V and J ends were trimmed by 5 bases and 11 bases, with 13 bases remaining between them. The CDR3 covers 13 residues. CDR1 and CDR2 (germline): MNHNS, SASEGT.

This clonotype occurred once. A much larger clone is a single base away; this may be a read error. The rearrangement uses TRBV9 and TRBJ2-1; tentatively, D is TRBD2 (6 bases). The germline gives CDR1 SGDLS, CDR2 YYNGEE. The CDR3 extends over 15 amino acids. CDR3 sequence reads: CASSYGRDSYNEQLF. CDR3 nucleotide sequence: TGTGCCAGCAGTTACGGACGGGACTCCTACAATGAGCAGCTCTTC.

This clonotype came up many times. This chain uses TRBV20-1 with TRBJ2-7, with TRBD2 matching over 9 bases. Germline V gene sequence: CDR1 DFQATT, CDR2 SNEGSKA (reference sequence). The J segment lost 1 base and the V segment lost 7 bases, leaving 29 bases of the junction unmatched. The CDR3 length is 21 residues. The CDR3 loop reads CSVRDSRSIAGAAGASYEQYF. CDR3 coding DNA: TGCAGTGTTCGGGACAGCCGCTCCATAGCGGGGGCCGCCGGAGCTTCCTACGAGCAGTACTTC.

The chain has TRBV5-5 and TRBJ2-6, with D perhaps being TRBD1 or TRBD2 (5 bases each). Germline loops: CDR1 SGHKS, CDR2 YYEKEE (reference sequence). The CDR3 sequence is 17 residues long. Trimming cost V 4 bases and J 0 bases, with 14 bases left between them. CDR3 coding DNA: TGTGCCAGCAGCCACCAGGCCGGGACCTCTGGGGCCAACGTCCTGACTTTC. Amino acids: CASSHQAGTSGANVLTF. The complete variable domain, with remaining parts taken from reference TRBV5-5 and TRBJ2-6, reads DAGVTQSPTHLIKTRGQQVTLRCSPISGHKSVSWYQQVLGQGPQFIFQYYEKEERGRGNFPDRFSARQFPNYSSELNVNALLLGDSALYLCASSHQAGTSGANVLTFGAGSRLTVL.

The chain is built from TRBV7-1 and TRBJ2-6; TRBD1 matches 10 bases. TRBV7-1 is given ORF status, its function remaining uncertain. With V trimmed by 3 bases and J by 1 base, 15 bases remained unmatched. This CDR3 comprises 21 residues. CDR3 coding DNA: TGTGCCAGCAGCTCGGGTCGACCGGGACAGGGGCATCGGTCTGGGGCCAACGTCCTGACTTTC. Translated, it gives CASSSGRPGQGHRSGANVLTF.

The chain joins TRBV7-6 to TRBJ1-5, with D unresolved. Per the germline V gene, CDR1 is SGHVS and CDR2 is FNYEAQ. V lost 5 bases, J lost 2 bases, and 7 bases lay in between. The CDR3 is 13 amino acids. The CDR3 DNA reads TGTGCCAGCAGCCCCTCTGGCAATCAGCCCCAGCATTTT. Its translation is CASSPSGNQPQHF. Using reference TRBV7-6 and TRBJ1-5 for the parts outside the CDR3, the full variable domain is GAGVSQSPRYKVTKRGQDVALRCDPISGHVSLYWYRQALGQGPEFLTYFNYEAQQDKSGLPNDRFSAERPEGSISTLTIQRTEQRDSAMYRCASSPSGNQPQHFGDGTRLSIL.

This clonotype was picked up many times. This sequence joins TRBV6-2 or TRBV6-3 and TRBJ1-6; tentative D call: TRBD1 (5 bases). The CDR3 covers 16 residues. Germline V lookup: CDR1 MNHEY, CDR2 SVGEGT. Trimming pared 6 bases from V and 11 bases from J, leaving 23 bases between. In DNA, the CDR3 is TGTGCCAGCAGGGCCGTTCCCGGGACCGGAGGCGCACCCCTCCACTTT. It codes for CASRAVPGTGGAPLHF.

The chain carries TRBV7-2 and TRBJ1-1; 7 nucleotides align to TRBD1. Trimming removed 4 bases from V and 11 bases from J; junction bases left unmatched: 19. Germline lookup yields CDR1 SGHTA and CDR2 FQGNSA. This CDR3 region has 16 residues. CDR3 region: CASSYLSRGIVTVAFF. The DNA for the CDR3 is TGTGCCAGCAGCTACCTCAGCAGGGGGATTGTCACTGTGGCTTTCTTT.

This clonotype occurred once. At one end, the junction sequence differs from germline, possibly due to a read error. V gene TRBV7-2 combines with J gene TRBJ1-2, with a weak D call TRBD1 (6 bases). CDR1 and CDR2 from the germline V gene are SGHTA and FQGNSA. CDR3 size: 13 residues. In DNA form, the CDR3 reads TGCACCAGCAGACCAGACAGGACTCATGGCGACACCTTC. It codes for CTSRPDRTHGDTF.

Concerning this clonotype: Its ends do not fully match the called genes, so a read error is possible. The gene calls are TRBV14 and TRBJ2-7; TRBD1 matches at 9 bases. The CDR3 sequence is 13 residues long. Germline values: CDR1 SGHDN, CDR2 FVKESK. Here the CDR3 reads CASSLPGQGNEQF. Written as DNA, the CDR3 is TGTGCCAGCAGCCTACCGGGACAGGGCAACGAGCAGTTC.

The V call is TRBV7-8, the J call TRBJ2-3; the D gene could be TRBD1 or TRBD2 (5 bases each). The V end lost 1 base, the J end lost 11 bases, and 22 bases lay between the germline ends. Germline loops: CDR1 SGHVS, CDR2 FQNEAQ. This CDR3 has 16 amino acids. The CDR3 DNA reads as TGTGCCAGCAGCTTAGTAGGGCCTAGTGGGACCGGTGAGCAGTATTTT. It translates to CASSLVGPSGTGEQYF.

The CDR3 nucleotides are TGTGCCACCAGTGAGGGCAGGGGGACAGATACGCAGTATTTT. Its protein is CATSEGRGTDTQYF. J is TRBJ2-3 and V is TRBV24-1, with 7 nucleotides matching TRBD1. Germline loops: CDR1 KGHDR, CDR2 SFDVKD. V lost 4 bases, J lost 3 bases, and 3 bases stayed unmatched. The CDR3 has 14 amino acids.

In the case of this clonotype: At one of its ends the junction is not consistent with the germline gene, which may arise from a read error. This chain links TRBV2 with TRBJ2-3; TRBD2 aligns across 10 bases. The CDR3 consists of 14 residues. Looked up from germline, CDR1 is SNHLY and CDR2 is FYNNEI. The CDR3 bases are TGTGCTAGCATGCAAGCGGGGGGGTGGGATACGCAGTATTTT. Its translation is CASMQAGGWDTQYF.

CDR3 bases: TGTGCCAGCAGCTTAGAACTCAGGGAAAACACCCTACATTTT. Protein sequence: CASSLELRENTLHF. V gene TRBV7-6 combines with J gene TRBJ1-5; D may be TRBD1 (5 bases). Germline CDR1 reads SGHVS; CDR2 reads FNYEAQ. The V end lost 1 base, the J end lost 16 bases, and 20 bases lay between the germline ends. The CDR3 totals 14 residues. Full variable domain (missing parts from reference TRBV7-6 and TRBJ1-5): GAGVSQSPRYKVTKRGQDVALRCDPISGHVSLYWYRQALGQGPEFLTYFNYEAQQDKSGLPNDRFSAERPEGSISTLTIQRTEQRDSAMYRCASSLELRENTLHFGDGTRLSIL.

This clonotype was picked up many times. The rearrangement links TRBV29-1 to TRBJ1-1, with 10 bases lining up with TRBD1. V gave up 7 bases and J gave up 0 bases; unmatched junction bases: 2. The CDR3 consists of 13 residues. Germline V gene data show CDR1 as SQVTM and CDR2 as ANQGSEA. The CDR3 protein is CSAGQGVNTEAFF. The CDR3 bases are TGCAGCGCCGGACAGGGGGTGAACACTGAAGCTTTCTTT.

This clonotype appeared once. Without the conserved terminal phenylalanine or tryptophan, this CDR3 likely stems from a read error. The CDR3 protein is CASSTRTGDEQFL. The CDR3 nucleotides are TGTGCCAGCAGCACGCGGACAGGAGATGAGCAGTTCCTC. The gene calls are TRBV9 and TRBJ2-1, with 7 positions matching TRBD1. Germline V lookup: CDR1 SGDLS, CDR2 YYNGEE. The CDR3 length is 13 residues. V was clipped by 4 bases and J by 8 bases; unmatched bases: 6.

The chain employs TRBV12-3 or TRBV12-4 and TRBJ1-2; 7 bases are a match to TRBD1. The length of the CDR3 is 14 residues. After removal of 4 bases from V and 8 bases from J, the junction contained 10 bases not matched to a gene. The CDR3 DNA sequence: TGTGCCAGCAGTTCCGCCCACAGGGGCTACGGCTACACCTTC. It encodes CASSSAHRGYGYTF.